This note documents a single T cell receptor (beta chain) sequence. Its specificity is unknown. The data were obtained in a study of OX40 agonist ivuxolimab in advanced cancers. Generated by immunoSEQ multiplex PCR, the TCRdb table keeps only in-frame clones and is missing some. The sample lists around 53,000 clones, around four fifths seen once, with 2.8% in the top ten. Study-wide points: Blood T cells, both CD4+ and CD8+, expanded clonally by week 6 at 0.1 to 3.0 mg/kg. Researchers report that CD8+ T cells had, on average, more expanded clones than CD4+.

Trimming left V 2 bases short and J 4 bases short, with 8 bases between. CDR1 SGHTA and CDR2 FQGNSA come from the germline V gene. The length of the CDR3 is 13 residues. The receptor was derived from an adult with an advanced solid tumor such as melanoma, head and neck, liver or kidney cancer. The sample in question was CD4+ or CD8+ T cells sorted from blood, obtained in a trial of the OX40 agonist ivuxolimab. The V gene is TRBV7-2, the J gene TRBJ1-2, with a possible D match to TRBD1 (5 bases). CDR3 protein: CASSLLGVYGYTF. The DNA for the CDR3 is TGTGCCAGCAGCTTACTAGGGGTCTATGGCTACACCTTC.